Described below is a single T cell receptor beta chain sequence and its context. These data come from a study of T-cell reconstitution after alpha-beta-depleted transplantation in children. The length of the CDR3 is 15 residues. Germline V CDR1 and CDR2: LNHNV, YYDKDF (reference sequence). Trimming stripped 6 bases from V and 3 bases from J, with 15 bases between. This sample's TCRbeta library carried unique molecular identifier barcodes. TCRdb itself ran the PCR reads through MiXCR, one entry per CDR3 protein. The table shows some 450,000 distinct CDR3 sequences, with 43% occurring only once. The sequence was obtained from a girl aged 2-15 years with aplastic anemia, due to receive a stem cell transplant. The V and J genes are TRBV15 and TRBJ2-1, with D unresolved. The sample in question was PBMCs, obtained before TCRalphabeta/CD19-depleted stem cell transplant. CDR3 in DNA: TGTGCCACCAGTACGGGCCCGGAAAACTACAATGAGCAGTTCTTC. As protein: CATSTGPENYNEQFF.